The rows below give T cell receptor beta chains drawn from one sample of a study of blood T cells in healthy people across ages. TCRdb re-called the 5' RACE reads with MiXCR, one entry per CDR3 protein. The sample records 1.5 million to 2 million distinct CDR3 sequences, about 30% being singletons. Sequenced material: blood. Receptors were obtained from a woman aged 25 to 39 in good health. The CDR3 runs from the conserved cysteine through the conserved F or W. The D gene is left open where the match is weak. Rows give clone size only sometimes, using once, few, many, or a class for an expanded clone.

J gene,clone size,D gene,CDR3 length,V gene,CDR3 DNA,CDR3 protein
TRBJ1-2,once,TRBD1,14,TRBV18,TGTGCCAGCTCGGGACAGGGCGGGGACTATGGCCACACCTTC,CASSGQGGDYGHTF
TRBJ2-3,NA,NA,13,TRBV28,TGTGCCAGCAGTTTAGGGCAGATGGATACGCAGTATTTT,CASSLGQMDTQYF
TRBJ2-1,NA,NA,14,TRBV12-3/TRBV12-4,TGTGCCAGCAGTCTACGACTAGTAGGAATTGAGCAGTTCTTC,CASSLRLVGIEQFF
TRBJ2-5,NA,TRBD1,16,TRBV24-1,TGTGCCACCAGTGACCACGGGACAGGAAAAGAAGGGACCCAGTACTTC,CATSDHGTGKEGTQYF
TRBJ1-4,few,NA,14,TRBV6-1,TGTGCCGCAGGGAGAGACAGGATTAATGAAAAACTGTTTTTT,CAAGRDRINEKLFF
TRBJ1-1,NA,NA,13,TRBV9,TGTGCCAGCAGCGGTCAGGGTAGCACTGAAGCTTTCTTT,CASSGQGSTEAFF
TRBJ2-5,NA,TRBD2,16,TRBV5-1,TGCGCCAGCAGCTTGGCCGGTGGGACTAGTTGGAATGAGCAGTACTTC,CASSLAGGTSWNEQYF
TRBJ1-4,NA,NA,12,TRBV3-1,TGTGCCAGCAAGGGGGGTAATGAAAAACTGTTTTTT,CASKGGNEKLFF
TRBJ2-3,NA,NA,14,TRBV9,TGTGCCAGCAGCGTAGGTAGCAGCACAGCTACGCAGTATTTT,CASSVGSSTATQYF
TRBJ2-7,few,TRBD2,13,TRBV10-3,TGTGCCATCAGATCGACTAGCGAGAGCGAGCAGTACTTC,CAIRSTSESEQYF
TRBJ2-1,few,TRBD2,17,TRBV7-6,TGTGCCAGCAGCTTAGTGAGGTCTGGGGCGGGGGAGCTTGAGCAGTTCTTC,CASSLVRSGAGELEQFF
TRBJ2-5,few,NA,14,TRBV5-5,TGTGCCAGCAGCCCAAAAGGAGTCTTGGAGACCCAGTACTTC,CASSPKGVLETQYF
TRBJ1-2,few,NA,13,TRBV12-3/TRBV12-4,TGTGCCAGCAGTAAGGACAATCTCTATGGCTACACCTTC,CASSKDNLYGYTF
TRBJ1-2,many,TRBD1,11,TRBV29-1,TGCAGCGTGGCGGGGGACAGACCCTACACCTTC,CSVAGDRPYTF
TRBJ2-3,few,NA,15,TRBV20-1,TGCAGTGCTAGAGTTCCTTTGTCGGCCTCAGATACGCAGTATTTT,CSARVPLSASDTQYF
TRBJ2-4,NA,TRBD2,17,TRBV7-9,TGTGCCAGCAGCGCGAGGACTAGCGGGGGTACCTACAATGAGCAGTACTTC,CASSARTSGGTYNEQYF
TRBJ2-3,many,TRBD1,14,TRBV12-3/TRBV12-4,TGTGCCAGCAGGACCGGGACAGGGCTTGATACGCAGTATTTT,CASRTGTGLDTQYF
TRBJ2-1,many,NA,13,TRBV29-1,TGCAGCGTCAGCCGGGACTCTGTCAATGAGCAGTTCTTC,CSVSRDSVNEQFF
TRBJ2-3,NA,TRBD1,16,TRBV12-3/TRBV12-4,TGTGCCAGCAGGTCGACAGGGGGGATAACAGAGGGTACGCAGTATTTT,CASRSTGGITEGTQYF
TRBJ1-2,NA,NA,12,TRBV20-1,TGCAGTGCCGCAGGAACTAACTATGGCTACACCTTC,CSAAGTNYGYTF
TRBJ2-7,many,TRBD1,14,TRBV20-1,TGCAGTGCTAGACCTCCGGGACAGGGGTACGAGCAGTACTTC,CSARPPGQGYEQYF
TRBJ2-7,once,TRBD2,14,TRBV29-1,TGCAGCGTTGGGCCTCTAGCGGGGGACCACGAGCAGTACTTC,CSVGPLAGDHEQYF
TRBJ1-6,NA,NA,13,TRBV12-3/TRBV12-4,TGTGCCAGCACCGTGCGGGGGACTTCACCCCTCCACTTT,CASTVRGTSPLHF
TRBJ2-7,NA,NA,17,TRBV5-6,TGTGCCAGCAGCTCACAATCTCAGGGGCGCGGGGCCTACGAGCAGTACTTC,CASSSQSQGRGAYEQYF
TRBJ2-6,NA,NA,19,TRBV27,TGTGCCAGCAGTTGGAGATCGCTGGGGTCTCTCTCTGGGGCCAACGTCCTGACTTTC,CASSWRSLGSLSGANVLTF
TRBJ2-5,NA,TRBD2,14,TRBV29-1,TGCAGCGTTGAGGAAACGGGAGGGCCGGAGACCCAGTACTTC,CSVEETGGPETQYF
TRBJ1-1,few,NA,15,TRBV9,TGTGCCAGCAGCGTTACAGGGCACGGGAACACTGAAGCTTTCTTT,CASSVTGHGNTEAFF
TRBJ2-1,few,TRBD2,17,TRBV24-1,TGTGCCACCAGTGATTTAGCTAGCGGGGGGGCCCCGGTTGAGCAGTTCTTC,CATSDLASGGAPVEQFF
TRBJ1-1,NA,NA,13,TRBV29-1,TGCAGCGCTACCGGGGATACAAACACTGAAGCTTTCTTT,CSATGDTNTEAFF
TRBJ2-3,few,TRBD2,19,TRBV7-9,TGTGCCAGCAGCTTAGCTCACCCGTGGACTAGCGGTAGCACAGATACGCAGTATTTT,CASSLAHPWTSGSTDTQYF
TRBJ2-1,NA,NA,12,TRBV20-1,TGCAGTGCTCAAGACAATTTCAATGAGCAGTTCTTC,CSAQDNFNEQFF
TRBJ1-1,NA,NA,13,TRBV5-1,TGCGCCAGCAGCGACCAAATAAACACTGAAGCTTTCTTT,CASSDQINTEAFF
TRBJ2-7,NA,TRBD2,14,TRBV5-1,TGCGCCAGCAGAAGGTCTAGCGGGGACTACGAGCAGTACTTC,CASRRSSGDYEQYF
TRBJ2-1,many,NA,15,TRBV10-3,TGTGCCATCAGTGAGTCGTATAGCGCGGACAATGAGCAGTTCTTC,CAISESYSADNEQFF